This T cell receptor beta chain stems from a study of beta chain features in type 1 diabetes (dated by TCRdb to 2016 to 2019). Regarding the research as a whole: Mean age, gender distribution, total cell number and subset yield were not different between patients and healthy donors. Across all samples, some 110,000,000 sorted cells were examined, and cell number per subset correlated strongly with RNA yield. The study compared TCRB repertoires of sorted circulating CD4+ T cell subsets between recently diagnosed type 1 diabetes patients and matched healthy donors. Whereas all 30 or so donors provided naive and central memory subsets, regulatory and stem cell-like memory subsets were isolated from just 8 patients and about 8 healthy donors. Here is what the overall study found, with its caveats: In all four CD4+ subsets, TCRB CDR3 length was moderately but significantly shorter in type 1 diabetes patients. Because small numbers of individuals were included in the HLA sub-analyses, any influence of HLA type on TCRB rearrangement was left unresolved. Because cDNA was sequenced instead of genomic DNA, activated cells with high expression could be over-represented, although the groups did not differ in activation or CD3 levels. PCR may preferentially amplify shorter templates, but because patient and control samples were amplified and corrected together, any resulting skew would affect both groups equally. Fewer insertions and more nucleotide deletions at VDJ recombination sites were observed in patients with type 1 diabetes, implying thymic rearrangement abnormalities. The naive, central memory and regulatory TCRB repertoires appeared to resemble one another more closely among patients than among healthy donors.

The entire amount of isolated RNA was reverse transcribed using the High Capacity cDNA Reverse Transcription Kit, so the sequenced TCRB transcripts were expressed ones. Naive, central memory and regulatory T cell samples underwent deep immunoSEQ sequencing, averaging roughly 3.5 million total reads per sample. Sorted cells were lysed in RLT buffer, and RNA was extracted using DNase-treated RNeasy Micro or Mini kits according to cell number. To prevent cross-contamination, every cell subset was processed on its own, while patient and healthy donor samples were processed together. The immunoSEQ multiplex PCR was used to amplify TCRB sequences from cDNA, yielding 87-bp fragments that span the CDR3 region. Sequencing of the amplicons was done on the Illumina HiSeq platform. Regarding the original processing steps: PCR bias was computationally corrected using synthetic template baselines, reads within Hamming distance 2 were collapsed, and singletons that could not be merged were discarded. By aligning reads against IMGT, V, D and J genes, CDR3 length, and insertions or deletions at six rearrangement sites were assigned. Within each subset, clonotype counts were normalized to the number of sorted cells before true diversity and Gini coefficients were calculated with the tcR R package. The overlap coefficient, calculated on TCRB nucleotide sequences, was used to quantify repertoire sharing. As a proxy for the pre-selection repertoire, out-of-frame TCRB sequences from naive cells were analyzed. Entries here come from immuneACCESS through TCRdb and include only in-frame sequences with V and J called. Some clones fail to appear in such tables; in the studies checked, an unresolved V gene covers under half of the shortfall, and the cause of the remainder is unknown. The DNA gave D and trimming, while V, J and clone size come from that table. The sample records 600,000 to 650,000 clones, roughly 16% of which are singletons. The ten largest account for under 0.095% of the sample.

A single peripheral blood draw of about 120 mL on average was collected from each donor into heparinised tubes. Using a panel that included CD45RO, CCR7, CD25, CD127, CD95 and CD27, naive, central memory, regulatory and stem cell-like memory CD4+ T cells were sorted on a BD FACSAria II. Purity was above 95% for every sorted population. PBMCs were isolated immediately by Lymphoprep density gradient centrifugation and stained directly without culture. So that batch effects would be minimized, each experiment stained and sorted samples in pairs, pairing one healthy donor with one patient. As for this clone: No antigen is known for it. Per-base quality was not reported, and no clone a single base away is much larger than it.

The germline V gene (reference sequence) yields LNHDA for CDR1 and SQIVND for CDR2. From its cysteine to its phenylalanine, the CDR3 spans 16 amino acids. Only the CDR3 portion is preserved as DNA: 48 bases, with reading frame beginning at the first base. After removal of 4 bases from V and 4 bases from J, the junction retains 9 bases not matched to a gene. Sequencing was done on a sample of naive CD4+ T cells from blood. This sample's cell subset or site label indicates: true naive CD4+ T cells. Rearrangement joined TRBV19 to TRBJ1-2, and TRBD1 matches 10 of the central bases. The clonotype was recovered from a man younger than 30 in good health. The DNA is as follows: TGTGCCAGTAGTACCTCTCGGGACAGGGGTGGCTATGGCTACACCTTC. Translated, it gives CASSTSRDRGGYGYTF.